This entry lists 20 T cell receptor beta chains sequenced from one sample in a study of T cell responses to AZD1222 COVID-19 vaccine. Method: immunoSEQ multiplex PCR; TCRdb's copy keeps in-frame clones and lacks some. The sample has 120,000 to 150,000 clones, 80% to 95% seen once. Material: peripheral blood, obtained on day 0 of MenACWY control vaccination. These receptors all come from an adult in good health.

This chain connects TRBV15 to TRBJ1-4, with a weak D call TRBD1 (6 bases). From germline, CDR1 is LNHNV and CDR2 YYDKDF (reference sequence). Between the trimmed V and J ends, which lost 3 bases and 6 bases, there was a span of 14 bases. This CDR3 spans 15 amino acids. CDR3 sequence: CATSREGGPYEKLFF. The CDR3 nucleotides are TGTGCCACCAGCAGGGAGGGGGGGCCATATGAAAAACTGTTTTTT.

This chain's CDR3 is CASSFPRSNSPLHF. In DNA, the CDR3 is TGTGCCAGCAGCTTTCCCCGCTCAAATTCACCCCTCCACTTT. The chain combines TRBV5-6 with TRBJ1-6; the D is unclear. Germline values: CDR1 SGHDT, CDR2 YYEEEE. This CDR3 region has 14 residues. V was pared by 2 bases and J by 7 bases, with 10 bases between.

The chain employs TRBV7-8 and TRBJ2-5, with TRBD2 matching 12 bases. CDR1 and CDR2 (germline): SGHVS, FQNEAQ. J was trimmed by 5 bases and V by 5 bases; bases with no gene match: 15. The CDR3 contains 18 residues. CDR3 sequence reads: CASSRPTSGGPRWETQYF. CDR3 bases: TGTGCCAGCAGCCGCCCGACTAGCGGGGGCCCGCGGTGGGAGACCCAGTACTTC.

This chain links TRBV7-2 with TRBJ2-5; 16 nucleotides match TRBD2. This CDR3 contains 15 residues. Losses at the gene ends were 6 bases for V and 12 bases for J; bases not matched to a gene: 10. Germline CDR1 SGHTA, CDR2 FQGNSA. The CDR3 DNA reads as TGTGCCAGCAGTGGGGAGGGGACTAGCGGGAGGGCCAAGTACTTC. Translating gives CASSGEGTSGRAKYF. Variable domain in full (rest from reference TRBV7-2 and TRBJ2-5): GAGVSQSPSNKVTEKGKDVELRCDPISGHTALYWYRQSLGQGLEFLIYFQGNSAPDKSGLPSDRFSAERTGGSVSTLTIQRTQQEDSAVYLCASSGEGTSGRAKYFGPGTRLLVL.

This chain joins TRBV19 and TRBJ2-5; maybe TRBD2 (6 bases). CDR3 size: 15 residues. Trimming cost V 5 bases and J 2 bases, with 15 bases left between them. CDR1 and CDR2 from the germline V gene are LNHDA and SQIVND (reference sequence). CDR3 sequence: CASSVTGLRQETQYF. The CDR3 DNA follows: TGTGCCAGTAGTGTCACAGGACTAAGACAAGAGACCCAGTACTTC.

In this sample, this clone turned up a few times. The gene calls are TRBV6-5 and TRBJ1-6; D uncertain. Germline values: CDR1 MNHEY, CDR2 SVGAGI. V was trimmed by 7 bases and J by 9 bases, leaving 16 bases between them. The CDR3 extends over 14 amino acids. The CDR3 DNA reads TGTGCCAGCATCCCGGGCCCGGCGGGTTCACCCCTCCACTTT. Translation: CASIPGPAGSPLHF.

The chain carries TRBV12-3 or TRBV12-4 and TRBJ1-1; TRBD1 might be the D (5 bases). The V end lost 5 bases, the J end lost 1 base, and 8 bases lay between the germline ends. The length of the CDR3 is 13 residues. The CDR3 sequence is CASSRGQNTEAFF. In DNA, the CDR3 is TGTGCCAGCAGTCGAGGACAGAACACTGAAGCTTTCTTT.

The chain joins TRBV11-2 to TRBJ2-2; a possible D gene is TRBD2 (7 bases). V was pared by 2 bases and J by 4 bases, with 20 bases between. Germline values: CDR1 SGHAT, CDR2 FQNNGV. CDR3 length: 18 amino acids. The CDR3 nucleotides read TGTGCCAGCAGCTTACTCGGGATCGGGGGGCGAGGCACCGGGGAGCTGTTTTTT. This gives the protein CASSLLGIGGRGTGELFF.

The chain recombines TRBV10-1 with TRBJ1-1; possibly TRBD1 for D (5 bases). Germline V gene lookup returns CDR1 WNHNN and CDR2 SYGVQD (reference sequence). CDR3 length equals 13 residues. V lost 6 bases, J lost 9 bases, and 17 bases lay in between. CDR3: CASSLTGTDKAFF. The CDR3 DNA reads TGCGCCAGCAGCCTTACCGGGACCGATAAAGCTTTCTTT.

The V gene is TRBV10-3, the J gene TRBJ1-2, with D perhaps matching TRBD1 (5 bases). V lost 3 bases to trimming and J lost 0 bases, with 14 bases between them. The germline V gene has CDR1 ENHRY and CDR2 SYGVKD. This CDR3 is built from 16 residues. The CDR3 is CAISDPRDRTNYGYTF. As DNA, the CDR3 is TGTGCCATCAGTGATCCTCGGGACCGAACTAACTATGGCTACACCTTC.

V usage is TRBV5-6 and J usage is TRBJ2-5, with TRBD1 matching over 8 bases. Germline values: CDR1 SGHDT, CDR2 YYEEEE. The CDR3 has 13 residues. The V gene end was trimmed by 2 bases and the J gene end by 5 bases; junction bases not matched to a gene: 2. The CDR3 reads CASSLRTGETQYF. The CDR3 DNA is TGTGCCAGCAGCTTACGGACAGGGGAGACCCAGTACTTC. The complete variable domain, with remaining parts taken from reference TRBV5-6 and TRBJ2-5, reads DAGVTQSPTHLIKTRGQQVTLRCSPKSGHDTVSWYQQALGQGPQFIFQYYEEEERQRGNFPDRFSGHQFPNYSSELNVNALLLGDSALYLCASSLRTGETQYFGPGTRLLVL.

The chain couples TRBV4-1 to TRBJ2-7, with TRBD2 matching over 12 bases. Germline assignment: CDR1 MGHRA and CDR2 YSYEKL. The V gene end was trimmed by 4 bases and the J gene end by 5 bases; junction bases not matched to a gene: 9. This CDR3 spans 16 amino acids. This chain's CDR3 is CASSLRLAGVSNEQYF. CDR3 nucleotides: TGCGCCAGCAGCCTAAGACTAGCGGGAGTTAGCAACGAGCAGTACTTC.

This clone was seen just once. This chain uses TRBV9 with TRBJ2-7; the D call may be TRBD1 or TRBD2 (5 bases each). Deletions cut 2 bases from V and 5 bases from J, with 11 bases between. From germline, CDR1 is SGDLS and CDR2 YYNGEE. This CDR3 has 13 amino acids. The CDR3 sequence: CASSVGRLDEQYF. CDR3 DNA: TGTGCCAGCAGCGTGGGACGGCTTGACGAGCAGTACTTC.

V usage is TRBV2 and J usage is TRBJ1-4; D remains ambiguous. Trimming pared 2 bases from V and 0 bases from J, leaving 7 bases between. Germline values: CDR1 SNHLY, CDR2 FYNNEI. The CDR3 length is 15 residues. Here the CDR3 reads CASSESETTNEKLFF. Written as DNA, the CDR3 is TGTGCCAGCAGTGAAAGTGAGACAACTAATGAAAAACTGTTTTTT.

This chain connects TRBV5-1 to TRBJ2-7; TRBD2 might be the D (6 bases). The CDR3 runs 12 residues. V lost 2 bases to trimming and J lost 7 bases, with 10 bases between them. Per the germline V gene, CDR1 is SGHRS and CDR2 is YFSETQ. The CDR3 DNA reads TGCGCCAGCAGCTTCATGGAGGGGGAGCAGTACTTC. It is translated as CASSFMEGEQYF.

This clone was detected a few times. The chain has TRBV24-1 and TRBJ2-1, with 8 bases identical to TRBD2. The germline gives CDR1 KGHDR, CDR2 SFDVKD. V gave up 0 bases and J gave up 1 base; unmatched junction bases: 1. CDR3 size: 16 residues. CDR3 loop: CATSDLVAGSYNEQFF. Here the CDR3 DNA reads TGTGCCACCAGTGATTTGGTAGCGGGGTCCTACAATGAGCAGTTCTTC.

The chain has TRBV19 and TRBJ1-5; no reliable D call. The CDR3 totals 18 residues. Germline values: CDR1 LNHDA, CDR2 SQIVND (reference sequence). V was trimmed by 5 bases and J by 0 bases, leaving 20 bases between them. The chain's CDR3 is CASSPREQWEASNQPQHF. CDR3 coding DNA: TGTGCCAGTAGTCCAAGGGAACAGTGGGAGGCTAGCAATCAGCCCCAGCATTTT.

The rearrangement joins TRBV5-1 to TRBJ1-2, with TRBD1 matching 8 bases. V dropped 3 bases and J dropped 5; count of bases not matched to a gene: 9. Germline CDR1 reads SGHRS; CDR2 reads YFSETQ. The CDR3 contains 15 residues. CDR3: CASSSTGQGGYGYTF. CDR3 bases: TGCGCCAGCAGCTCGACCGGACAGGGAGGTTATGGCTACACCTTC.

The chain couples TRBV28 to TRBJ2-2; TRBD1 aligns across 12 bases. The CDR3 sequence is 17 residues long. Germline lookup yields CDR1 MDHEN and CDR2 SYDVKM. Trimming removed 6 bases from V and 4 bases from J; junction bases left unmatched: 9. This CDR3 reads CASRPIRDRGLTGELFF. As DNA, the CDR3 is TGTGCCAGCAGGCCGATCCGGGACAGGGGGCTCACCGGGGAGCTGTTTTTT.

The rearrangement uses TRBV19 and TRBJ1-1, with D possibly matching TRBD1 (6 bases). Looked up from germline, CDR1 is LNHDA and CDR2 is SQIVND (reference sequence). This CDR3 region has 13 residues. Trimming pared 3 bases from V and 10 bases from J, leaving 15 bases between. CDR3 in amino acids: CASSMYRGARAFF. CDR3 nucleotides: TGTGCCAGTAGTATGTACCGGGGGGCAAGAGCTTTCTTT.